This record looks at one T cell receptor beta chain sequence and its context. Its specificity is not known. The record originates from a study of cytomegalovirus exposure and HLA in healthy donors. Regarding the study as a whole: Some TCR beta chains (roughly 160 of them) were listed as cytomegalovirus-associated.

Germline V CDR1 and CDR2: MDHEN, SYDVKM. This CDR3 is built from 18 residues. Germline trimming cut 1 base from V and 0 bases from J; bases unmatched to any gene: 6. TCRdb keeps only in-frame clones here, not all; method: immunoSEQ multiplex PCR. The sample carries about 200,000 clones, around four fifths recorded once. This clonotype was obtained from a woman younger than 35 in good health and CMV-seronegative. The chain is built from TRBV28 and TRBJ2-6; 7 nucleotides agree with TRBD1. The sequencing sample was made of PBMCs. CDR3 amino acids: CASSLSTGWGSGANVLTF. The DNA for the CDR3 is TGTGCCAGCAGTTTATCGACAGGGTGGGGCTCTGGGGCCAACGTCCTGACTTTC.